This entry lists 18 T cell receptor beta chains sequenced from one sample in a study of esophageal squamous cell carcinoma under preoperative chemotherapy. This sample's time point: before preoperative PTX-NDP chemotherapy. MiXCR, run by TCRdb on the PCR reads, gives a single entry per CDR3 protein. The sample includes about 12,000 distinct CDR3 sequences, approximately 51% of them seen just once. This material was collected from a patient given preoperative chemotherapy. These receptors were taken from a human donor with esophageal squamous cell carcinoma. The donor label of this sample is uncertain.

The V and J genes are TRBV6-1 and TRBJ2-1; D may be TRBD2 (5 bases). The J call may be incorrect, as the DNA end agrees better with TRBJ2-7. CDR1 and CDR2 from the germline V gene are MNHNS and SASEGT. This CDR3 comprises 13 residues. CDR3 in amino acids: CASKRQSSYEQYF. CDR3 nucleotides: TGTGCCAGCAAGCGGCAGAGCTCCTACGAGCAGTACTTC.

Here the CDR3 reads CASSSPEVMNTEAFF. The CDR3 DNA is TGTGCCAGCAGCTCCCCGGAGGTCATGAACACTGAAGCTTTCTTT. V is TRBV12-3 or TRBV12-4 and J is TRBJ1-1; no clear D. Trimming shortened V by 6 bases and J by 0 bases, and 14 bases separated the two germline ends. The CDR3 is 15 residues long.

This clonotype was counted a single time. V and J are TRBV7-6 and TRBJ2-4; TRBD2 agrees at 12 bases. The J call may be wrong; the DNA end is better matched by TRBJ2-5. The germline V gene has CDR1 SGHVS and CDR2 FNYEAQ. The CDR3 is 16 residues long. CDR3 region: CASSLRTSGVQETQYF. In DNA form, the CDR3 reads TGTGCCAGCAGCTTAAGGACTAGCGGGGTCCAAGAGACCCAGTACTTC.

This clonotype was counted between two and nine times. The V and J genes are TRBV6-5 and TRBJ2-3, with 7 bases fitting TRBD1. With V trimmed by 2 bases and J by 12 bases, 11 bases remained unmatched. The CDR3 spans 14 residues. CDR1 and CDR2 (germline): MNHEY, SVGAGI. DNA of the CDR3: TGTGCCAGCAGTTACGACAGGGCCGAAGAGACCCAGTATTTT. It specifies CASSYDRAEETQYF.

The rearrangement uses TRBV6-1 and TRBJ2-2; no clear D. The tail of the sequence fits TRBJ2-3 better, so the J call may be wrong. CDR1 is MNHNS and CDR2 is SASEGT in the germline V gene. There are 14 residues in the CDR3. DNA of the CDR3: TGTGCCAGCAGTGAAGGTGTGAGCACCGAGGCGCAGTATTTT. Translated: CASSEGVSTEAQYF.

The chain joins TRBV6-1 to TRBJ2-1, with a possible D match to TRBD1 (5 bases). V was shortened by 6 bases and J by 9 bases, with 15 bases between the two germline ends. The CDR3 is 13 amino acids. CDR1 MNHNS and CDR2 SASEGT come from the germline V gene. CDR3 DNA sequence: TGTGCCAGCAGGGGGCAGGTGGGTGGTGAGCAGTTCTTC. Protein sequence: CASRGQVGGEQFF.

This chain uses TRBV27 with TRBJ2-1; 7 bases align to TRBD2. Germline CDR1 MNHEY, CDR2 SMNVEV (reference sequence). J gave up 3 bases and V 6 bases, and 5 bases lay outside the gene matches. CDR3 length: 14 amino acids. The CDR3 sequence: CASSPTSRYNEQFF. In nucleotides, the CDR3 is TGTGCCAGCAGCCCGACTAGCCGCTACAATGAGCAGTTCTTC.

Notes on this clonotype: One base away lies a much larger clone, so this may be a sequencing read error. The CDR3 DNA follows: TGTGCCAGCAGTGAGTTGCGAACCTACAATGAGCAGTACTTC. Translating it yields CASSELRTYNEQYF. This chain uses TRBV6-1 with TRBJ2-5; no definite D call. Germline V gene lookup returns CDR1 MNHNS and CDR2 SASEGT. V lost 3 bases, J lost 11 bases, and 19 bases lay in between. This CDR3 is built from 14 residues.

In its sample, this clonotype ranks as medium-sized. J is TRBJ2-1 and V is TRBV6-1, with D uncertain. The J call may be faulty, since TRBJ2-5 better matches the DNA end. Germline V gene data show CDR1 as MNHNS and CDR2 as SASEGT. The CDR3 contains 14 residues. The CDR3 is CASSPLGGQETQYF. The CDR3 coding sequence is TGTGCCAGCAGTCCCCTTGGCGGCCAAGAGACCCAGTACTTC.

This clonotype is medium-sized within its sample. V is TRBV12-3 or TRBV12-4 and J is TRBJ2-3; D unclear. CDR3 length: 19 residues. The ends were cut back, 4 bases at V and 2 bases at J, with 25 bases in the middle. The CDR3 reads CASSSPPSVDPPITDTQYF. CDR3 in DNA: TGTGCCAGCAGTTCCCCCCCCTCGGTAGATCCCCCGATCACAGATACGCAGTATTTT.

This clonotype has a handful of counts. The chain employs TRBV6-1 and TRBJ2-1; 10 bases agree with TRBD2. This CDR3 has 15 amino acids. In germline, CDR1 is MNHNS, CDR2 SASEGT. The trim removed 2 bases at V and 9 bases at J, leaving 7 bases unmatched. The CDR3: CASSEPSGRAPEQFF. Here the CDR3 DNA reads TGTGCCAGCAGTGAACCCAGCGGGAGGGCCCCTGAGCAGTTCTTC.

Remarks on this clonotype: The germline gene is not matched at one end of the junction; a read error may be the cause. This chain joins TRBV28 and TRBJ2-1, with a possible D match to TRBD2 (5 bases). CDR1 and CDR2 (germline): MDHEN, SYDVKM. The CDR3 length is 14 residues. The CDR3 nucleotides are TGTGCCAGCAGGGAGGCAGTGACGGTCAATAAGCAGTTCTTT. It specifies CASREAVTVNKQFF.

The sample holds many counts of this clonotype. The chain uses TRBV6-1 and TRBJ2-7; TRBD2 aligns across 12 bases. Per the germline V gene, CDR1 is MNHNS and CDR2 is SASEGT. With V trimmed by 7 bases and J by 6 bases, 4 bases remained unmatched. The CDR3 contains 13 residues. The CDR3 region is CASTPLAGGEQYF. The DNA of the CDR3 is TGTGCCAGCACCCCACTAGCGGGAGGCGAGCAGTACTTC.

This clonotype was seen a single time. The chain is built from TRBV6-2 or TRBV6-3 and TRBJ2-3, with 7 bases identical to TRBD1. Per germline, CDR1 MNHEY and CDR2 SVGEGT. Losses at the gene ends were 5 bases for V and 3 bases for J; bases not matched to a gene: 8. The CDR3 is made up of 15 amino acids. CDR3 loop: CASSTGTEATDTQYF. The DNA for the CDR3 is TGTGCCAGCAGTACAGGGACAGAGGCAACAGATACGCAGTATTTT.

The chain recombines TRBV6-5 with TRBJ2-5, with TRBD2 identical over 8 bases. This CDR3 is 14 amino acids long. Germline V lookup: CDR1 MNHEY, CDR2 SVGAGI. V lost 2 bases, J lost 11 bases, and 10 bases stayed unmatched. CDR3 sequence: CASSYTTAGVEQYF. CDR3 DNA: TGTGCCAGCAGTTACACCACAGCGGGAGTTGAGCAGTACTTC.

This sequence joins TRBV4-1 and TRBJ2-3; D uncertain. The CDR3 covers 14 residues. CDR1 and CDR2 from the germline V gene are MGHRA and YSYEKL. The V end lost 5 bases, the J end lost 0 bases, and 9 bases lay between the germline ends. CDR3 region: CASSYPVSTDTQYF. CDR3 in DNA: TGCGCCAGCAGCTATCCAGTTAGCACAGATACGCAGTATTTT.

The chain is built from TRBV6-1 and TRBJ2-1, with D maybe TRBD2 (6 bases). The CDR3 loop spans 14 amino acids. V was clipped by 3 bases and J by 5 bases, with 11 bases between them. Germline CDR1 is MNHNS and CDR2 is SASEGT. The CDR3 loop reads CASSDRTINNEQFF. CDR3 DNA: TGTGCCAGCAGTGATAGGACTATAAACAATGAGCAGTTCTTC.

This clonotype was counted ten times or more. The chain couples TRBV6-5 to TRBJ2-3; no clear D gene. Germline V gene sequence: CDR1 MNHEY, CDR2 SVGAGI. V was cut by 2 bases and J by 5 bases, with 8 bases left in between. This CDR3 has 13 amino acids. As DNA, the CDR3 is TGTGCCAGCAGTTACCAAACGAGAGATACGCAGTATTTT. It yields the protein CASSYQTRDTQYF.